This note documents a single T cell receptor beta chain sequence. Its specificity is unknown. This sample was taken from a study of graft-versus-host responses after intestinal transplantation. Study summary: Grafts that recipients had were multivisceral, liver-intestinal, or isolated intestinal transplants.

TCRdb's table, derived via immunoSEQ multiplex PCR, lists solely in-frame clones and lacks some. Among about 81,000 clones listed, approximately 89% were seen once. Overall study findings and caveats: Recipient-marrow GvH clones were detected, some having first appeared in ileum or blood. Within allografts, high graft-versus-host to host-versus-graft clonal ratios were seen among patients with graft-donor T cell macrochimerism. Circulating GvH clone levels at their peak were associated with HvG declines (early post-transplant).

Germline-derived CDR1 and CDR2 are LNHDA and SQIVND (reference sequence). CDR3 length: 16 residues. Losses at the gene ends were 4 bases for V and 1 base for J; bases not matched to a gene: 6. The clonotype comes from a human donor who was the organ donor for an intestinal transplant. This rearrangement joins TRBV19 to TRBJ2-2; 7 positions agree with TRBD2. Material: unstimulated CD4+ T cells sorted from spleen or lymph node cells, obtained before transplant. CDR3 bases: TGTGCCAGTAGTAAGTCTAGCGGTTTGAACACCGGGGAGCTGTTTTTT. It is translated as CASSKSSGLNTGELFF.